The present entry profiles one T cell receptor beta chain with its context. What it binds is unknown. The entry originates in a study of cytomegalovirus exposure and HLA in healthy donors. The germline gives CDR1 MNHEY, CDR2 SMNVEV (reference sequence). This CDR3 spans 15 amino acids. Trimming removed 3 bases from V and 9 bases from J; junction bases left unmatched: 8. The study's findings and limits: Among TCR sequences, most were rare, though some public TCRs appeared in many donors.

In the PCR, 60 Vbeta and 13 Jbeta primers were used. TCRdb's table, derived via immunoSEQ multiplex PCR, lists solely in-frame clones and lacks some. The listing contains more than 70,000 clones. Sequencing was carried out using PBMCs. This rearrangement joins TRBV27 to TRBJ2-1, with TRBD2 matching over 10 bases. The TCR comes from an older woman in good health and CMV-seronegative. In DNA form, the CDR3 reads TGTGCCAGCAGTTTGGACCTAGCGGGAGTAGGTGAGCAGTTCTTC. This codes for CASSLDLAGVGEQFF.